This T cell receptor beta chain was documented in a study of T-cell memory formation after mild COVID-19. Study-wide points: Within pre-infection memory, some responding clones were found, suggesting cross-reactive memory joined.

The CDR3 totals 12 residues. With 8 bases clipped from V and 9 bases from J, the junction kept 6 bases outside the gene matches. Germline V gene lookup returns CDR1 SGHVS and CDR2 FQNEAQ. This clonotype was seen repeatedly, ten times or more. The antigen is not known. TCRdb re-analysed the 5' RACE reads in MiXCR, keeping a single row per CDR3 protein. The sample contains fewer than 60,000 distinct CDR3 sequences, around a quarter of which appear only once. The sequence was obtained from a man between 18 and 35 years old who had mild COVID-19 (a few samples of this study predate the infection). Cell type and time point are not known. The material sequenced was PBMCs or a T cell subset sorted from them (not recorded which). This chain links TRBV7-8 with TRBJ2-1; 8 positions match TRBD1. The CDR3 sequence: CASGSGGGEQFF. CDR3 sequence (DNA): TGTGCCAGCGGATCAGGGGGCGGTGAGCAGTTCTTC. Complete variable domain (other parts from reference TRBV7-8 and TRBJ2-1): GAGVSQSPRYKVAKRGQDVALRCDPISGHVSLFWYQQALGQGPEFLTYFQNEAQLDKSGLPSDRFFAERPEGSVSTLKIQRTQQEDSAVYLCASGSGGGEQFFGPGTRLTVL.